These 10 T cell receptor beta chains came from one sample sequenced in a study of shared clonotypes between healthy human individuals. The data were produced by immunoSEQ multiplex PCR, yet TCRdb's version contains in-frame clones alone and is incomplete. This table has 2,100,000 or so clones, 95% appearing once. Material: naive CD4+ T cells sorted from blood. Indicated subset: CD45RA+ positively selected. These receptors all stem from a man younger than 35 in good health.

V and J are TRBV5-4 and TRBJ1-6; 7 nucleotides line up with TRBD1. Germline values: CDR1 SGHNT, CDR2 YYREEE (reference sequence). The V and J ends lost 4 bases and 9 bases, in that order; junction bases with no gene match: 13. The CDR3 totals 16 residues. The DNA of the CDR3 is TGTGCCAGCAGCCCGGGTGGGAGGGGGCAGGGTTCACCCCTCCACTTT. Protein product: CASSPGGRGQGSPLHF.

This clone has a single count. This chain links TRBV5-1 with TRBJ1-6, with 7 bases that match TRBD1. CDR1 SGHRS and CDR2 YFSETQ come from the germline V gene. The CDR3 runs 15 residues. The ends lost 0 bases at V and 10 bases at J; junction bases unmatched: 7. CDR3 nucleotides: TGCGCCAGCAGCTTGGCGGTGCAGGGGGGATCACCCCTCCACTTT. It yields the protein CASSLAVQGGSPLHF. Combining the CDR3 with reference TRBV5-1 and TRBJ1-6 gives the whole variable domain KAGVTQTPRYLIKTRGQQVTLSCSPISGHRSVSWYQQTPGQGLQFLFEYFSETQRNKGNFPGRFSGRQFSNSRSEMNVSTLELGDSALYLCASSLAVQGGSPLHFGNGTRLTVT.

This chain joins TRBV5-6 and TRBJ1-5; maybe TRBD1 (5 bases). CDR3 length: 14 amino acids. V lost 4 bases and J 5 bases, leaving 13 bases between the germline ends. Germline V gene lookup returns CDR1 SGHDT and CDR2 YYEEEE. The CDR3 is CASSNRGAYQPQHF. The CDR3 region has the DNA TGTGCCAGCAGCAATCGAGGGGCATATCAGCCCCAGCATTTT.

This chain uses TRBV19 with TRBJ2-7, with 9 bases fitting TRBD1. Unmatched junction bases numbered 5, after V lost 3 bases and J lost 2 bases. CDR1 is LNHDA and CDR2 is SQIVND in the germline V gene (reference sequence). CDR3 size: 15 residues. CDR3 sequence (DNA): TGTGCCAGTAGTATGACGGGACAGGGCACCTACGAGCAGTACTTC. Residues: CASSMTGQGTYEQYF.

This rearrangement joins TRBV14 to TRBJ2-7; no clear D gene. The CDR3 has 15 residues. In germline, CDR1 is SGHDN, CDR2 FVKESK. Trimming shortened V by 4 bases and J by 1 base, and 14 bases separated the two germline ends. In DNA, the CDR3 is TGTGCCAGCAGCCCCCGACACCCTAGGTCCTACGAGCAGTACTTC. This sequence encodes CASSPRHPRSYEQYF.

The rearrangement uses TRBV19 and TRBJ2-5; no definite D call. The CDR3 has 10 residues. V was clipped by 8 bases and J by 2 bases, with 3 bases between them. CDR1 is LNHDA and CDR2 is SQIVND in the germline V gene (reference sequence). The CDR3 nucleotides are TGTGCCAGTGGACAAGAGACCCAGTACTTC. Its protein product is CASGQETQYF.

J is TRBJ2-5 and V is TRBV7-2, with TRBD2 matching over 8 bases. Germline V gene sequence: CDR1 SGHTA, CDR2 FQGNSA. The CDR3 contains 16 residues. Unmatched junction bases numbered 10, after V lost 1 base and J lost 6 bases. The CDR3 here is CASSLVSGASWKTQYF. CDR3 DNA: TGTGCCAGCAGCTTAGTTAGCGGGGCCTCTTGGAAGACCCAGTACTTC.

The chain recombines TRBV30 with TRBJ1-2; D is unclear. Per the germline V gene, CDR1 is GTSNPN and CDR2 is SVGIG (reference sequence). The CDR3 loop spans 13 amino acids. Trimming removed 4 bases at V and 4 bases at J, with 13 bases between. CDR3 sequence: CAWNGGMIYGYTF. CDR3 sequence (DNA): TGTGCCTGGAACGGCGGGATGATCTATGGCTACACCTTC.

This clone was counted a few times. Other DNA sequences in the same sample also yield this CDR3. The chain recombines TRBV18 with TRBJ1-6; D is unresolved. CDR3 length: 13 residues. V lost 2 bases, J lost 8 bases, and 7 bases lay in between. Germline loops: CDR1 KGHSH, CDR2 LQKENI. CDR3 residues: CASSPSTDSPLHF. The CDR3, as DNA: TGTGCCAGCTCACCATCTACGGATTCACCCCTCCACTTT.

In DNA, the CDR3 is TGTGCCAGCAGTCCCGGTGGGGCGGGGGGGAACTACAATGAGCAGTTCTTC. It yields the protein CASSPGGAGGNYNEQFF. The chain has TRBV28 and TRBJ2-1, with 9 bases that match TRBD2. CDR1 and CDR2 from the germline V gene are MDHEN and SYDVKM. The CDR3 has 17 residues. J lost 3 bases, V lost 5 bases, and 11 bases had no gene match.